This T cell receptor (beta chain) was found in a study of T cell clonotyping in hematopoietic cell transplantation. The data were produced by immunoSEQ multiplex PCR, yet TCRdb's version contains in-frame clones alone and is incomplete. The table includes fewer than 50,000 clones, about nine tenths detected once. Time point described: recipient sample about 28 days before transplant, after cytoreduction. With regard to this clone: Its antigen remains unknown.

Findings of the study overall: At the given depth, recipient repertoires were over 97% de novo clonotypes. Cells were unsorted, so CD4 and CD8 contributions were not separated.

This receptor was taken from a man between 60 and 75 years old with biphenotypic leukemia. Some clones in this sample may be carry-over from other donors' samples. The sequences come from peripheral blood mononuclear cells, collected before stem cell transplant.

The DNA of the CDR3 is TGTGCCAGCAGCCAAGGCCGAGTGGCTAGCGGGGATCAGATTTCCTACAATGAGCAGTTCTTC. Amino acid sequence: CASSQGRVASGDQISYNEQFF. The V call is TRBV4-2, the J call TRBJ2-1; 9 nucleotides align to TRBD2. This CDR3 is 21 amino acids long. CDR1 LGHNA and CDR2 YNFKEQ come from the germline V gene. V lost 1 base and J lost 1; bases outside the gene matches: 17.